This is a list of T cell receptor beta chains from one sample in a study of blood T cell repertoires in COVID-19. Profiled with immunoSEQ multiplex PCR; TCRdb holds only in-frame clones, not every one. Here the sample spans more than 70,000 clones, roughly 80% being singletons. The sample was peripheral blood. The receptors come from a woman in her sixties or seventies with acute or convalescent COVID-19. CDR3s include the opening cysteine and the closing phenylalanine or tryptophan. Each record gives: CDR3 DNA, CDR3 protein, V gene, D gene, J gene, clone size. The D gene is left open where the match is weak. Clone size, where shown, is once, few, many, or a class for clones that have expanded.

CDR3nt: TGTGCCAGCAGCCCAAGGGGCCTAGCGGGGGGGTCCCGTGGTTACAATGAGCAGTTCTTC
CDR3aa: CASSPRGLAGGSRGYNEQFF
v_gene: TRBV7-3
d_gene: TRBD2
j_gene: TRBJ2-1
abundance: few

CDR3nt: TGTGCCAGCAGTCCAGGGGGCACAGATACGCAGTATTTT
CDR3aa: CASSPGGTDTQYF
v_gene: TRBV12-3/TRBV12-4
d_gene: -
j_gene: TRBJ2-3
abundance: -

CDR3nt: TGTGCCAGCAGCTACACCGGGACAGATAGCAATCAGCCCCAGCATTTT
CDR3aa: CASSYTGTDSNQPQHF
v_gene: TRBV7-9
d_gene: TRBD1
j_gene: TRBJ1-5
abundance: -

CDR3nt: TGCGCCAGCAGCTTGGGGACGGGGGGCACAGATACGCAGTATTTT
CDR3aa: CASSLGTGGTDTQYF
v_gene: TRBV5-1
d_gene: -
j_gene: TRBJ2-3
abundance: -

CDR3nt: TGTGCCAGCAGTCTAGCGGGCAAATACAATGAGCAGTTCTTC
CDR3aa: CASSLAGKYNEQFF
v_gene: TRBV3-1/TRBV3-2
d_gene: TRBD2
j_gene: TRBJ2-1
abundance: -

CDR3nt: TGTGCCAGCAGCGGCCGTGGAGAAGGCACAGATACGCAGTATTTT
CDR3aa: CASSGRGEGTDTQYF
v_gene: TRBV7-9
d_gene: -
j_gene: TRBJ2-3
abundance: -

CDR3nt: TGCGCCAGCAGCTTCGGACTAGCGGGAGTTTCTAATGAGCAGTTCTTC
CDR3aa: CASSFGLAGVSNEQFF
v_gene: TRBV5-1
d_gene: TRBD2
j_gene: TRBJ2-1
abundance: -

CDR3nt: TGTGCCGCCGGAGGGATGAACACTGAAGCTTTCTTT
CDR3aa: CAAGGMNTEAFF
v_gene: TRBV25-1
d_gene: -
j_gene: TRBJ1-1
abundance: once

CDR3nt: TGTGCCATCAGTGAAGACAGGGCTGGTGGCTACACCTTC
CDR3aa: CAISEDRAGGYTF
v_gene: TRBV10-3
d_gene: TRBD1
j_gene: TRBJ1-2
abundance: -

CDR3nt: TGCGCCAGCAGCTTGGGGAACTACGGACAGGGATGGTCTTTCTTC
CDR3aa: CASSLGNYGQGWSFF
v_gene: TRBV5-1
d_gene: TRBD1
j_gene: TRBJ2-1
abundance: -

CDR3nt: TGTGCCAGCAGCCGACAGGGCAATCAGCCCCAGCATTTT
CDR3aa: CASSRQGNQPQHF
v_gene: TRBV7-2
d_gene: -
j_gene: TRBJ1-5
abundance: -

CDR3nt: TGTGCCAGCAGTTTACAAACCGGACTAGCGGGGGGGCCCCTTTCCAAAAACATTCAGTACTTC
CDR3aa: CASSLQTGLAGGPLSKNIQYF
v_gene: TRBV28
d_gene: TRBD2
j_gene: TRBJ2-4
abundance: -

CDR3nt: TGTGCCATCACCATTGACAAGGCCTCACCTCTCTATGGCTACACCTTC
CDR3aa: CAITIDKASPLYGYTF
v_gene: TRBV10-3
d_gene: -
j_gene: TRBJ1-2
abundance: -

CDR3nt: TGTGCCAGTAGTAGACCAGGGGCCGGAACTGAAGCTTTCTTT
CDR3aa: CASSRPGAGTEAFF
v_gene: TRBV19
d_gene: -
j_gene: TRBJ1-1
abundance: -

CDR3nt: TGTGCCAGCCGTCCTAGCGGGACAGATACGCAGTATTTT
CDR3aa: CASRPSGTDTQYF
v_gene: TRBV19
d_gene: TRBD2
j_gene: TRBJ2-3
abundance: few

CDR3nt: TGTGCCACCAGCCACCACGGGGTACGGAATGAGCAGTTCTTC
CDR3aa: CATSHHGVRNEQFF
v_gene: TRBV15
d_gene: -
j_gene: TRBJ2-1
abundance: -

CDR3nt: TGTGCCAGCAGCCCTACCAGGGGAGCGAATGGCTACACCTTC
CDR3aa: CASSPTRGANGYTF
v_gene: TRBV3-1/TRBV3-2
d_gene: -
j_gene: TRBJ1-2
abundance: once

CDR3nt: TGTGCCAGCAGCCTGAACAGGGGGCGAACCGGGGAGCTGTTTTTT
CDR3aa: CASSLNRGRTGELFF
v_gene: TRBV5-8
d_gene: TRBD1
j_gene: TRBJ2-2
abundance: -

CDR3nt: TGTGCCAGCAGCTTGGGGAGGAGGGCCAACACAGATACGCAGTATTTT
CDR3aa: CASSLGRRANTDTQYF
v_gene: TRBV5-8
d_gene: -
j_gene: TRBJ2-3
abundance: -

CDR3nt: TGCAGCGTTGGGGTAGCGGGAGTATTCACCGGGGAGCTGTTTTTT
CDR3aa: CSVGVAGVFTGELFF
v_gene: TRBV29-1
d_gene: TRBD2
j_gene: TRBJ2-2
abundance: -

CDR3nt: TGTGCCAGCAGCCTACTAGCGGCGTCCTACAATGAGCAGTTCTTC
CDR3aa: CASSLLAASYNEQFF
v_gene: TRBV7-2
d_gene: TRBD2
j_gene: TRBJ2-1
abundance: -